The 12 T cell receptor beta chains below all came from one sample that was sequenced in a study of cytomegalovirus exposure and HLA in healthy donors. Primers: 60 Vbeta forward and 13 Jbeta reverse. Produced via immunoSEQ multiplex PCR; TCRdb's table is partial and in-frame only. The data show fewer than 150,000 clones, 60% to 80% seen once. Sample: PBMCs. The receptors derive from a male donor in good health and CMV-seronegative.

This clone appeared a few times. V and J are TRBV5-4 and TRBJ2-5; maybe TRBD2 (5 bases). Deletions cut 0 bases from V and 5 bases from J, with 5 bases between. The CDR3 runs to 12 residues. Germline loops: CDR1 SGHNT, CDR2 YYREEE (reference sequence). The CDR3 DNA is TGTGCCAGCAGCTTGGCGGGGGAGACCCAGTACTTC. Translating gives CASSLAGETQYF. The whole variable domain, filled in from reference TRBV5-4 and TRBJ2-5, reads ETGVTQSPTHLIKTRGQQVTLRCSSQSGHNTVSWYQQALGQGPQFIFQYYREEENGRGNFPPRFSGLQFPNYSSELNVNALELDDSALYLCASSLAGETQYFGPGTRLLVL.

The V gene is TRBV11-2, the J gene TRBJ2-3; D is possibly TRBD1 (5 bases). V was pared by 5 bases and J by 2 bases, with 23 bases between. This CDR3 contains 18 residues. Germline assignment: CDR1 SGHAT and CDR2 FQNNGV. The CDR3 DNA is TGTGCCAGCAGCCCAGGGAAATCGGCCGCACCTTCCACAGATACGCAGTATTTT. Translated: CASSPGKSAAPSTDTQYF.

The chain carries TRBV7-2 and TRBJ2-2; 11 bases align to TRBD1. CDR1 and CDR2 (germline): SGHTA, FQGNSA. J lost 11 bases, V lost 7 bases, and 9 bases had no gene match. The CDR3 spans 14 residues. Here the CDR3 DNA reads TGTGCCAGCAAGAAGGGGACAGGGGGGCGCGAGCTGTTTTTT. Encoded protein: CASKKGTGGRELFF.

The chain recombines TRBV28 with TRBJ1-5; TRBD1 agrees at 10 bases. Per germline, CDR1 MDHEN and CDR2 SYDVKM. The J segment lost 2 bases and the V segment lost 4 bases, leaving 5 bases of the junction unmatched. The CDR3 loop spans 16 amino acids. The CDR3: CASSSQDRGGNQPQHF. The CDR3 bases are TGTGCCAGCAGTTCCCAGGACAGGGGGGGCAATCAGCCCCAGCATTTT.

The chain combines TRBV29-1 with TRBJ2-7, with 9 bases fitting TRBD1. From germline, CDR1 is SQVTM and CDR2 ANQGSEA. The V and J ends lost 6 bases and 4 bases, in that order; junction bases with no gene match: 13. This CDR3 is built from 15 residues. CDR3 sequence (DNA): TGCAGCGTCGAATTGGGGGACAGGGAGTTATACGAGCAGTACTTC. As protein: CSVELGDRELYEQYF.

This chain connects TRBV7-9 to TRBJ2-3; 7 bases are shared with TRBD2. Per the germline V gene, CDR1 is SEHNR and CDR2 is FQNEAQ (reference sequence). This CDR3 has 15 amino acids. The ends lost 6 bases at V and 0 bases at J; junction bases unmatched: 6. The CDR3 region is CASSFAAGSTDTQYF. DNA of the CDR3: TGTGCCAGCAGTTTTGCAGCGGGGAGCACAGATACGCAGTATTTT.

This chain joins TRBV5-6 and TRBJ1-2, with a possible D match to TRBD1 (5 bases). CDR3 length: 14 amino acids. V was cut by 4 bases and J by 2 bases, with 12 bases left in between. Germline V gene data show CDR1 as SGHDT and CDR2 as YYEEEE. The CDR3: CASSTRAGNYGYTF. The CDR3 DNA follows: TGTGCCAGCAGCACCAGAGCAGGGAACTATGGCTACACCTTC.

The CDR3 DNA reads TGTGCCAGCAGTAAGTCCGGGGGGCGAGAGACCCAGTACTTC. This translates into CASSKSGGRETQYF. The V call is TRBV7-2, the J call TRBJ2-5; possibly TRBD2 for D (7 bases). CDR3 length: 14 residues. CDR1 SGHTA and CDR2 FQGNSA come from the germline V gene. Trimming left V 6 bases short and J 4 bases short, with 15 bases between.

The genes are TRBV28 and TRBJ1-3, with D maybe TRBD1 (6 bases). From germline, CDR1 is MDHEN and CDR2 SYDVKM. The CDR3 extends over 17 amino acids. V lost 6 bases to trimming and J lost 3 bases, with 21 bases between them. CDR3 amino acids: CASRTAWRGLGGNTIYF. CDR3 DNA sequence: TGTGCCAGCAGAACCGCCTGGCGGGGGCTCGGTGGAAACACCATATATTTT.

V usage is TRBV29-1 and J usage is TRBJ2-2, with D possibly TRBD1 on 5 matching bases. The CDR3 loop spans 12 amino acids. The V gene's germline CDR1 is SQVTM and CDR2 ANQGSEA. V was cut by 7 bases and J by 4 bases, with 10 bases left in between. The CDR3 is CSAFQGTGELFF. CDR3 in DNA: TGCAGCGCTTTCCAGGGCACCGGGGAGCTGTTTTTT.

The chain combines TRBV27 with TRBJ2-3, with TRBD1 matching over 8 bases. The germline CDR1 and CDR2 sequences are MNHEY and SMNVEV (reference sequence). The CDR3 sequence is 15 residues long. After removal of 7 bases from V and 3 bases from J, the junction contained 9 bases not matched to a gene. CDR3 protein: CASNQLGQGTDTQYF. As DNA, the CDR3 is TGTGCCAGCAATCAATTAGGACAGGGAACAGATACGCAGTATTTT.

The chain recombines TRBV25-1 with TRBJ2-7; the D is unclear. CDR1 and CDR2 (germline): MGHDK, SYGVNS. The V end lost 8 bases, the J end lost 5 bases, and 13 bases lay between the germline ends. There are 12 residues in the CDR3. The CDR3 DNA reads TGTGCCAGCCGTTCTGAGCCCCACGAGCAGTACTTC. Protein product: CASRSEPHEQYF.